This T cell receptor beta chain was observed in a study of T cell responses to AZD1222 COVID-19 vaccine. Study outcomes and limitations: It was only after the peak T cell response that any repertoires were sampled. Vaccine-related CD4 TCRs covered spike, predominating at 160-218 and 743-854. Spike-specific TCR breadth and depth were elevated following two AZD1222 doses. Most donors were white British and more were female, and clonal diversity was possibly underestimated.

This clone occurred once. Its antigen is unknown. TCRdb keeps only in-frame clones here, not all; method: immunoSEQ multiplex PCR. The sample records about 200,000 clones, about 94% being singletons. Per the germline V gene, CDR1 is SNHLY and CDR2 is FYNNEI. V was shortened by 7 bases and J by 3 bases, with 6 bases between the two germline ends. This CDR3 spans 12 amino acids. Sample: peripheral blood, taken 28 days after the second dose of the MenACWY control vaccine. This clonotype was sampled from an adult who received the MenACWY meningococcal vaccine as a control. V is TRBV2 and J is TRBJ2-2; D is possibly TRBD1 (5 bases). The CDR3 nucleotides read TGTGCCAGCACCAGGGACACCGGGGAGCTGTTTTTT. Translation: CASTRDTGELFF. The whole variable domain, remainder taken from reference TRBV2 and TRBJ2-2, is EPEVTQTPSHQVTQMGQEVILRCVPISNHLYFYWYRQILGQKVEFLVSFYNNEISEKSEIFDDQFSVERPDGSNFTLKIRSTKLEDSAMYFCASTRDTGELFFGEGSRLTVL.